The next 3 T cell receptor beta chains were all read from a single sample in a study of cytomegalovirus exposure and HLA in healthy donors. PCR amplification relied on 60 Vbeta primers (plus 13 Jbeta primers). Method: immunoSEQ multiplex PCR; TCRdb's copy keeps in-frame clones and lacks some. This table has around 150,000 clones, less than 65% appearing once. The specimen sequenced was PBMCs. The receptors come from a woman under 40 in good health and CMV-seropositive.

This rearrangement joins TRBV5-1 to TRBJ2-7; 9 positions agree with TRBD1. Trimming at V came to 0 bases and at J to 2 bases, leaving 6 bases not matched to a gene. Germline loops: CDR1 SGHRS, CDR2 YFSETQ. The CDR3 is 16 amino acids. This CDR3 reads CASSLAQGARTYEQYF. The CDR3 bases are TGCGCCAGCAGCTTGGCACAGGGGGCGAGAACCTACGAGCAGTACTTC.

The chain carries TRBV28 and TRBJ2-7; TRBD2 matches 12 bases. From germline, CDR1 is MDHEN and CDR2 SYDVKM. This CDR3 spans 17 amino acids. V gave up 2 bases and J gave up 2 bases; unmatched junction bases: 7. This CDR3 reads CASSLRLGLAGTYEQYF. In DNA form, the CDR3 reads TGTGCCAGCAGTTTACGGTTAGGACTAGCGGGGACCTACGAGCAGTACTTC. The full variable domain, with the rest looked up from reference TRBV28 and TRBJ2-7, is DVKVTQSSRYLVKRTGEKVFLECVQDMDHENMFWYRQDPGLGLRLIYFSYDVKMKEKGDIPEGYSVSREKKERFSLILESASTNQTSMYLCASSLRLGLAGTYEQYFGPGTRLTVT.

The J gene is TRBJ1-1, the V gene TRBV5-6; TRBD1 matches at 9 bases. CDR1 and CDR2 from the germline V gene are SGHDT and YYEEEE. Germline trimming cut 2 bases from V and 6 bases from J; bases unmatched to any gene: 5. The CDR3 has 14 residues. In DNA, the CDR3 is TGTGCCAGCAGCTTAGGACAGGGGATACCTGAAGCTTTCTTT. Amino acid sequence: CASSLGQGIPEAFF.